This T cell receptor beta chain was retrieved from a study of T cells in Graves' hyperthyroidism and ophthalmopathy. Researchers took RNA transcripts and amplified the TCR beta CDR3 regions from them. First-round RT-PCR targeting the TCR CDR3 was performed with the HTBI primer set. TCRdb itself ran the multiplex PCR reads through MiXCR, one entry per CDR3 protein. The sample comprises approximately 400,000 distinct CDR3 sequences, 15% to 20% of which are singletons, and about 3.7% rests with the top ten. CDR1 is MNHNS and CDR2 is SASEGT in the germline V gene. The CDR3 contains 15 residues. The trim removed 4 bases at V and 2 bases at J, leaving 7 bases unmatched. This clonotype appeared many times.

Input material: blood. The origin of this receptor is a woman in her late teens or twenties with Graves' hyperthyroidism. The V gene is TRBV6-1, the J gene TRBJ2-7, with 8 bases identical to TRBD1. The CDR3 nucleotides read TGTGCCAGCAGTGGGTCAGGGACAGGTGCCTACGAGCAGTACTTC. Residues: CASSGSGTGAYEQYF.